The 2 T cell receptor beta chains presented below share a single source sample, sequenced in a study of blood T cell repertoires in COVID-19. TCRdb's copy holds only in-frame clones and misses some; the assay was immunoSEQ multiplex PCR. This table has around 300,000 clones, 80% to 90% appearing once. Sequencing was performed on peripheral blood. All receptors derive from a woman aged 25 to 39 with active or convalescent COVID-19.

CDR3 DNA sequence: TGTGCCACCAGTGATGCCAGGGGCAGCTACGAGCAGTACTTC. Protein: CATSDARGSYEQYF. The V gene is TRBV24-1, the J gene TRBJ2-7; the D gene is possibly TRBD1 (6 bases). Trimming shortened V by 3 bases and J by 3 bases, and 11 bases separated the two germline ends. Germline lookup yields CDR1 KGHDR and CDR2 SFDVKD. The CDR3 loop spans 14 amino acids.

This chain links TRBV7-3 with TRBJ2-7, with D perhaps matching TRBD1 (6 bases). Per the germline V gene, CDR1 is SGHTA and CDR2 is FQGTGA. The ends were cut back, 2 bases at V and 2 bases at J, with 7 bases in the middle. CDR3 length equals 13 residues. Here the CDR3 reads CASSLYRAYEQYF. The CDR3 coding sequence is TGTGCCAGCAGCTTATACAGGGCCTACGAGCAGTACTTC.